The present T cell receptor (beta chain) was sequenced within a study of cytomegalovirus exposure and HLA in healthy donors. Overall study findings and caveats: A later analysis linked a missense variant in DCLRE1C to the trimming of TCR beta V and J genes. Later analysis revealed greater clonal expansion in HLA-associated TCR beta chains than in equally common others. The listing of roughly 160 TCR beta chains classed them as cytomegalovirus-associated.

This clone was observed once. The antigen remains undetermined. Germline assignment: CDR1 SGHVS and CDR2 FQNEAQ. The CDR3 spans 15 residues. Deletions cut 3 bases from V and 3 bases from J, with 11 bases between. At the time of sampling, donors were nominally healthy, though unrecorded immune exposures were likely. The study ran its PCR with 60 Vbeta and 13 Jbeta primers. Method: immunoSEQ multiplex PCR; TCRdb's copy keeps in-frame clones and lacks some. Of about 90,000 clones in the sample, 67% were seen once. The receptor was isolated from a man aged 25-40 years in good health and CMV-seronegative. This chain links TRBV7-8 with TRBJ1-4, with unresolved D. The sequenced material came from PBMCs. This CDR3 reads CASSLARISNEKLFF. The CDR3, as DNA: TGTGCCAGCAGCTTGGCAAGAATTTCTAATGAAAAACTGTTTTTT.